A few counts support the clone carrying this T cell receptor beta chain. The CDR3 totals 12 residues. V was shortened by 5 bases and J by 6 bases, with 11 bases between the two germline ends. Germline CDR1 is MNHEY and CDR2 is SVGAGI. The data were obtained in a study of human T cells and chemical hapten exposure. Study details: Patients had diphenylcyclopropenone applied to the scalp weekly throughout the approximately 26-week study.

Under the authors' procedure: With a range of roughly 20,000 to 690,600, the median per sample was roughly 95,000 TCRs. MiXCR was run by TCRdb on the RACE reads, yielding one entry per CDR3 protein. None of the V and J calls come from the authors' own analysis; TCRdb made them. This table holds more than 300,000 distinct CDR3 sequences, about 5.4% found once. Noted time point: pre-sensitization, week 0. Stated treatment: therapeutic diphenylcyclopropenone sensitization with weekly scalp DPC. The receptor was derived from a woman aged 18 to 35 with alopecia areata. Some clones in this sample may be carry-over from other donors' samples. The input for sequencing was whole blood, taken in connection with sensitization to the hapten diphenylcyclopropenone (DPC). The rearrangement links TRBV6-5 to TRBJ2-7; D is perhaps TRBD1 (6 bases). In nucleotides, the CDR3 is TGTGCCAGCAGTAGACAGGCGTCCGAGCAGTACTTC. It translates to CASSRQASEQYF.